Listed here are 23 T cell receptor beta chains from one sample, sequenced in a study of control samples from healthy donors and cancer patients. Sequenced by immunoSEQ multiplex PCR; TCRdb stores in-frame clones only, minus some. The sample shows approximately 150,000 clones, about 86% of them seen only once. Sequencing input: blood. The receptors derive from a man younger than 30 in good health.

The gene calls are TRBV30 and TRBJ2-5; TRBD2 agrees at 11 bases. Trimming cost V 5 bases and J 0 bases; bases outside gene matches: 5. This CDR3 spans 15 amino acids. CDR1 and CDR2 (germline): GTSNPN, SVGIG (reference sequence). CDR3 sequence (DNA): TGTGCCTGGGCCTTAGCGGGGGGGTACCAAGAGACCCAGTACTTC. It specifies CAWALAGGYQETQYF.

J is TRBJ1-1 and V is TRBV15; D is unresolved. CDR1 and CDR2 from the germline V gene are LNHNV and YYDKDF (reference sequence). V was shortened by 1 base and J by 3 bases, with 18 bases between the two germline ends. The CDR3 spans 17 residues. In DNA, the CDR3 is TGTGCCACCAGCAGAGGACCGTTACTGGTGCCAGACACTGAAGCTTTCTTT. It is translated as CATSRGPLLVPDTEAFF.

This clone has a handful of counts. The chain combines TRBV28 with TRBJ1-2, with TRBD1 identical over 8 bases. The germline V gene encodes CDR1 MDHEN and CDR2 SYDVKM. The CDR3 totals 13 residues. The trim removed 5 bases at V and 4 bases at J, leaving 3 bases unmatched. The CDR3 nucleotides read TGTGCCAGCAGTGAACAGGGGGGCTATGGCTACACCTTC. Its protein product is CASSEQGGYGYTF.

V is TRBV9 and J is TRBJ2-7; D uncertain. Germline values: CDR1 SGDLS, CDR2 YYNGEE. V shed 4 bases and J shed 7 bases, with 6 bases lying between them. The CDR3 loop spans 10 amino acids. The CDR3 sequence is CASSSAEQYF. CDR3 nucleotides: TGTGCCAGCAGCTCCGCTGAGCAGTACTTC. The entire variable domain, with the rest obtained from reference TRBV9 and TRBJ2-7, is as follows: DSGVTQTPKHLITATGQRVTLRCSPRSGDLSVYWYQQSLDQGLQFLIQYYNGEERAKGNILERFSAQQFPDLHSELNLSSLELGDSALYFCASSSAEQYFGPGTRLTVT.

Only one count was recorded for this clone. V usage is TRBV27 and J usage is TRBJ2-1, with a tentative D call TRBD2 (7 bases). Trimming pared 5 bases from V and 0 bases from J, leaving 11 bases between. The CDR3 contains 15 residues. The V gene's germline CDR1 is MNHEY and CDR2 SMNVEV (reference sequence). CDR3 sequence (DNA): TGTGCCAGCAGTGAGAGGGGGGGCTCCTACAATGAGCAGTTCTTC. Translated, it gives CASSERGGSYNEQFF.

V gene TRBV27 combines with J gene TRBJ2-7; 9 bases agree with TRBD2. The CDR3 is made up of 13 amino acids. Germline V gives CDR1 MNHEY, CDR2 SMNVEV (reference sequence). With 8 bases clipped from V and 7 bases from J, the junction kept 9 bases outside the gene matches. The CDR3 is CASGPGLAREQYF. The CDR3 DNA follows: TGTGCCAGCGGCCCCGGACTAGCGAGGGAGCAGTACTTC.

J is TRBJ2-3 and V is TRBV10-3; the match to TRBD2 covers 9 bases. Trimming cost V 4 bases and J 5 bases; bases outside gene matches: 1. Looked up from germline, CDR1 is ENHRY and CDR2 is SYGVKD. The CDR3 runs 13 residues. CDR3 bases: TGTGCCATCAGTGGCGGGGGGGTAGATACGCAGTATTTT. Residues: CAISGGGVDTQYF.

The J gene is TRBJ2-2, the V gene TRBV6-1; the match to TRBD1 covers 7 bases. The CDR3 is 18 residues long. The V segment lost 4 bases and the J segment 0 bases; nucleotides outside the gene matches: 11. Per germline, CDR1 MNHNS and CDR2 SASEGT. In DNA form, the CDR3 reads TGTGCCAGCAGTGCCCTGGTCACAGGGGCAGCGAACACCGGGGAGCTGTTTTTT. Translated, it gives CASSALVTGAANTGELFF.

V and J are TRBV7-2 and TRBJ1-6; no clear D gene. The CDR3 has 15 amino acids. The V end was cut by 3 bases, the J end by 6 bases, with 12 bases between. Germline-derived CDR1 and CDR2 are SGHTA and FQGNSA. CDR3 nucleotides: TGTGCCAGCAGCTTGACCCAGGAGGCTAATTCACCCCTCCACTTT. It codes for CASSLTQEANSPLHF.

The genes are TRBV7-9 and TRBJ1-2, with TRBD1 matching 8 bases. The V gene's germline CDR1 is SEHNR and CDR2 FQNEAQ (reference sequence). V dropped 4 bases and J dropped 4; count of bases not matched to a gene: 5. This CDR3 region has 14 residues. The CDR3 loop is CASSSQGASYGYTF. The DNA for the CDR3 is TGTGCCAGCAGCTCGCAGGGGGCAAGCTATGGCTACACCTTC.

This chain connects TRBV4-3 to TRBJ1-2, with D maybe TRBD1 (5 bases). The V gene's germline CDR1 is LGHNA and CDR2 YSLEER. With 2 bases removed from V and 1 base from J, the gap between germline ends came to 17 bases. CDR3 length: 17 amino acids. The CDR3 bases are TGCGCCAGCAGCCAATATCTGACGGGGGACCTTAACTATGGCTACACCTTC. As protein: CASSQYLTGDLNYGYTF.

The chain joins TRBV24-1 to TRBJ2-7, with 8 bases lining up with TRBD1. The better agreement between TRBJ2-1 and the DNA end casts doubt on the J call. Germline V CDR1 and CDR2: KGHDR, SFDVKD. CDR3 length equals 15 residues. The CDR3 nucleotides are TGTGCCACCAGCTCCTCAGGGGGCACCTACAATGAGCAGTTCTTC. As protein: CATSSSGGTYNEQFF.

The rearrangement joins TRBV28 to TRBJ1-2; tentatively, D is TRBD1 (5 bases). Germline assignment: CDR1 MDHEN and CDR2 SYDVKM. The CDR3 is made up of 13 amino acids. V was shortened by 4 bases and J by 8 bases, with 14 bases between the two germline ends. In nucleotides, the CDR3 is TGTGCCAGCAGTTCCTTCCAGGGTTGGGGCTACACCTTC. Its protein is CASSSFQGWGYTF.

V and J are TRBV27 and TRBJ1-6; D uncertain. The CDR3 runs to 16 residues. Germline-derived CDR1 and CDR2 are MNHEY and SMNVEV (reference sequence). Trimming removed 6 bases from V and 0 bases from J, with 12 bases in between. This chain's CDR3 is CASRPSSRSYNSPLHF. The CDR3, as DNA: TGTGCCAGCAGGCCCTCGTCCCGCTCCTATAATTCACCCCTCCACTTT.

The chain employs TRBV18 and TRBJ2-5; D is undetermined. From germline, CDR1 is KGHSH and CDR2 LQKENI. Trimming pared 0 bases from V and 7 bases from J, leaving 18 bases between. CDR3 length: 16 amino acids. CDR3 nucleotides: TGTGCCAGCTCACCACCCGGAGTAGCCCGTTTGGGGACCCAGTACTTC. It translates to CASSPPGVARLGTQYF.

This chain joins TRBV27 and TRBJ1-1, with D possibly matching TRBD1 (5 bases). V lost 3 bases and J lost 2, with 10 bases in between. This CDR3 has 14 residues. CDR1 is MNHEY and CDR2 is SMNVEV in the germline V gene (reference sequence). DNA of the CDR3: TGTGCCAGCAGTTTGGGGCGGACTAACACTGAAGCTTTCTTT. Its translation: CASSLGRTNTEAFF.

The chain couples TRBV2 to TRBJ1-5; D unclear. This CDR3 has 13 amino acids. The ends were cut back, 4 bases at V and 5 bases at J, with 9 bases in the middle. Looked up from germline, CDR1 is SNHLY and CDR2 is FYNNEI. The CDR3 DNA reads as TGTGCCAGCAGTGCCGGGAGAGATCAGCCCCAGCATTTT. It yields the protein CASSAGRDQPQHF.

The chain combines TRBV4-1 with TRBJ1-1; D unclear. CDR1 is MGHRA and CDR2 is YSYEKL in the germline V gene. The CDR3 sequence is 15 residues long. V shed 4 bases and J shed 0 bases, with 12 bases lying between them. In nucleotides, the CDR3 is TGCGCCAGCAGCCGTGGTTCCGCGATGAACACTGAAGCTTTCTTT. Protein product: CASSRGSAMNTEAFF.

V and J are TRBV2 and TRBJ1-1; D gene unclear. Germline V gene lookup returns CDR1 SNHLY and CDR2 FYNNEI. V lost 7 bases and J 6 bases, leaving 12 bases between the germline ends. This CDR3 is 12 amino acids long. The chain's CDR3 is CASTPQTSEAFF. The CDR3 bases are TGTGCCAGCACCCCCCAAACTTCTGAAGCTTTCTTT. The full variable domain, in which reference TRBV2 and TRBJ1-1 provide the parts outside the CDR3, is EPEVTQTPSHQVTQMGQEVILRCVPISNHLYFYWYRQILGQKVEFLVSFYNNEISEKSEIFDDQFSVERPDGSNFTLKIRSTKLEDSAMYFCASTPQTSEAFFGQGTRLTVV.

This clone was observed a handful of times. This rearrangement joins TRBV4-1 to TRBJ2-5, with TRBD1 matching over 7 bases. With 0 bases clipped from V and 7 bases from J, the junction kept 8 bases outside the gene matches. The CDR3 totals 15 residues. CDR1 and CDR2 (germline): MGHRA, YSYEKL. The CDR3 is CASSQDLGGIGTQYF. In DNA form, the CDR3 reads TGCGCCAGCAGCCAAGATTTAGGGGGCATTGGGACCCAGTACTTC.

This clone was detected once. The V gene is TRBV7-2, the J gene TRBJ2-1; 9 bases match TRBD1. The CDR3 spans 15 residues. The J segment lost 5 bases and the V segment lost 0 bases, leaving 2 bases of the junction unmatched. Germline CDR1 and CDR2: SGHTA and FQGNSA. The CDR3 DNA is TGTGCCAGCAGCTTAGCCGGGGACAGGGACAATGAGCAGTTCTTC. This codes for CASSLAGDRDNEQFF.

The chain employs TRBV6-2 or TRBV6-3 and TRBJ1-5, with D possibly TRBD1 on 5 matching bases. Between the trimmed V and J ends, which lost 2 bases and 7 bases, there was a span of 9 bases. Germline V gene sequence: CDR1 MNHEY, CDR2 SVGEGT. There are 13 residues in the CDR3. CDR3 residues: CASSYGGTQPQHF. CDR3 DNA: TGTGCCAGCAGTTACGGGGGGACCCAGCCCCAGCATTTT.

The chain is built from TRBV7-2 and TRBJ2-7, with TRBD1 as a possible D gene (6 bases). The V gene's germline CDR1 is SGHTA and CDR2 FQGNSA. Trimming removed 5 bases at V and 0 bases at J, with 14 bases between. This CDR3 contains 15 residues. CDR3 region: CASSEGGPSSYEQYF. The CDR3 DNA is TGTGCCAGCAGCGAAGGGGGACCGAGCTCCTACGAGCAGTACTTC. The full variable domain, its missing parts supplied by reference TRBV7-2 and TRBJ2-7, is GAGVSQSPSNKVTEKGKDVELRCDPISGHTALYWYRQSLGQGLEFLIYFQGNSAPDKSGLPSDRFSAERTGGSVSTLTIQRTQQEDSAVYLCASSEGGPSSYEQYFGPGTRLTVT.